Below are 26 T cell receptor beta chains sequenced from a single sample in a study of Ad26.COV2.S vaccination and SARS-CoV-2 variants. The repertoire was sequenced with immunoSEQ multiplex PCR; TCRdb's copy has only in-frame clones and lacks some. The sample has more than 300,000 clones; roughly 80% are singletons. The treatment here: roughly 20 received Ad26.COV2.S at low or high dose, single or two shots; roughly five received placebo; per-sample allocation not given. Sampling occurred on day 63 after the first vaccine or placebo injection. The sample here was peripheral blood, taken in a trial of Ad26.COV2.S vaccine versus placebo. The receptors stem from a person between 18 and 65 years old who received the Ad26.COV2.S COVID-19 vaccine or a placebo.

This clone is a singleton in its sample. The CDR3 here is CATSWKGGTDTQYF. CDR3 coding DNA: TGTGCCACCAGTTGGAAGGGGGGGACAGATACGCAGTATTTT. The rearrangement links TRBV24-1 to TRBJ2-3; tentatively, D is TRBD2 (7 bases). The CDR3 consists of 14 residues. Germline V gene lookup returns CDR1 KGHDR and CDR2 SFDVKD. V lost 6 bases to trimming and J lost 3 bases, with 12 bases between them.

The chain recombines TRBV10-2 with TRBJ2-5; no clear D gene. This CDR3 contains 11 residues. The germline V and J ends were trimmed by 6 bases and 4 bases, with 6 bases remaining between them. Per the germline V gene, CDR1 is WSHSY and CDR2 is SAAADI. As DNA, the CDR3 is TGCGCCAGCAGAGCAGGAGAGACCCAGTACTTC. Residues: CASRAGETQYF.

This clone was seen a single time. J is TRBJ1-5 and V is TRBV5-6, with TRBD1 identical over 12 bases. Germline V CDR1 and CDR2: SGHDT, YYEEEE. V shed 5 bases, J shed 7 bases, and the junction held 7 bases outside the gene matches. The CDR3 is made up of 15 amino acids. The CDR3 coding sequence is TGTGCCAGCAGTCGGGACAGGGGGCTATGGCAGCCCCAGCATTTT. Protein product: CASSRDRGLWQPQHF.

The chain links TRBV6-4 to TRBJ2-2, with 9 bases matching TRBD1. The CDR3 is made up of 12 amino acids. Unmatched junction bases numbered 1, after V lost 8 bases and J lost 6 bases. Germline lookup yields CDR1 MRHNA and CDR2 SNTAGT. The CDR3 DNA follows: TGTGCCAGCGGGACAGGGTCCGGGGAGCTGTTTTTT. It is translated as CASGTGSGELFF.

The genes are TRBV11-3 and TRBJ2-7, with 9 nucleotides matching TRBD2. The germline CDR1 and CDR2 sequences are SGHNT and YENEEA. V shed 2 bases, J shed 1 base, and the junction held 0 bases outside the gene matches. The CDR3 is 14 amino acids. The CDR3 coding sequence is TGTGCCAGCAGCTTACTAGCGGGGTCCTACGAGCAGTACTTC. Its translation is CASSLLAGSYEQYF.

The chain combines TRBV5-1 with TRBJ2-1; the match to TRBD2 covers 9 bases. The germline V gene encodes CDR1 SGHRS and CDR2 YFSETQ. This CDR3 spans 15 amino acids. V dropped 6 bases and J dropped 2; count of bases not matched to a gene: 6. The CDR3 nucleotides are TGCGCCAGCACCCTGGCTAGCGGGGCCTACAATGAGCAGTTCTTC. Amino acids: CASTLASGAYNEQFF.

This chain connects TRBV5-5 to TRBJ2-3; 9 nucleotides agree with TRBD1. Losses at the gene ends were 7 bases for V and 2 bases for J; bases not matched to a gene: 8. Germline CDR1 SGHKS, CDR2 YYEKEE (reference sequence). CDR3 length: 15 amino acids. The CDR3 here is CASRRDRALTDTQYF. Written as DNA, the CDR3 is TGTGCCAGCCGCCGGGACAGGGCCCTCACAGATACGCAGTATTTT.

J is TRBJ2-2 and V is TRBV5-4; 16 nucleotides align to TRBD2. Germline CDR1 SGHNT, CDR2 YYREEE (reference sequence). This CDR3 is 18 amino acids long. V shed 4 bases, J shed 4 bases, and the junction held 7 bases outside the gene matches. DNA of the CDR3: TGTGCCAGCAGCGTGGGACTAGCGGGGGGGCCGCGCACCGGGGAGCTGTTTTTT. Residues: CASSVGLAGGPRTGELFF.

The chain links TRBV5-6 to TRBJ1-1; TRBD1 agrees at 11 bases. There are 15 residues in the CDR3. V lost 3 bases, J lost 5 bases, and 6 bases stayed unmatched. CDR1 SGHDT and CDR2 YYEEEE come from the germline V gene. CDR3 in amino acids: CASSWTGGSGTEAFF. Here the CDR3 DNA reads TGTGCCAGCAGCTGGACAGGGGGCTCGGGGACTGAAGCTTTCTTT.

This chain connects TRBV3-1 (or the pseudogene TRBV3-2) to TRBJ2-1; D remains unclear. This CDR3 has 15 residues. Trimming took 4 bases from V and 8 from J, leaving 18 bases between them. Germline V gene sequence: CDR1 LGHDT, CDR2 YNNKEL (reference sequence). The CDR3 loop reads CASSPSGLTRDEQFF. The CDR3 bases are TGTGCCAGCAGCCCCTCGGGCCTAACTCGGGATGAGCAGTTCTTC.

J is TRBJ2-5 and V is TRBV6-9; a possible D gene is TRBD1 (5 bases). Germline V gene lookup returns CDR1 MNHGY and CDR2 SVAAGI. The CDR3 contains 20 residues. Between the trimmed V and J ends, which lost 2 bases and 0 bases, there was a span of 25 bases. The CDR3, as DNA: TGTGCCAGCAGTTATAATTTCTTGTATGACAGATTAGTAGACCAAGAGACCCAGTACTTC. Residues: CASSYNFLYDRLVDQETQYF.

The rearrangement links TRBV5-4 to TRBJ2-5; weak D call: TRBD2 (6 bases). Trimming removed 1 base at V and 5 bases at J, with 12 bases between. CDR3 length: 14 residues. CDR1 SGHNT and CDR2 YYREEE come from the germline V gene (reference sequence). CDR3 protein: CASSLSGDLETQYF. Written as DNA, the CDR3 is TGTGCCAGCAGCTTGTCGGGGGATCTGGAGACCCAGTACTTC.

This rearrangement joins TRBV19 to TRBJ2-1; D might be TRBD2 (6 bases). This CDR3 has 13 amino acids. The germline gives CDR1 LNHDA, CDR2 SQIVND (reference sequence). V lost 6 bases and J lost 6, with 12 bases in between. DNA for the CDR3: TGTGCCAGTAGACCGGGGGTTGGCAATGAGCAGTTCTTC. Translating it yields CASRPGVGNEQFF.

In this sample, this clone turned up once. The identical CDR3 is also encoded by other nucleotide sequences in the sample. The V gene is TRBV5-1, the J gene TRBJ2-5; 9 nucleotides line up with TRBD1. There are 13 residues in the CDR3. Looked up from germline, CDR1 is SGHRS and CDR2 is YFSETQ. Trimming took 4 bases from V and 4 from J; bases not matched to a gene: 2. Here the CDR3 DNA reads TGCGCCAGCAGCCTGGGACAGGGAGAGACCCAGTACTTC. It encodes CASSLGQGETQYF.

The chain is built from TRBV18 and TRBJ1-2, with TRBD1 matching 7 bases. The CDR3 sequence is 16 residues long. CDR1 and CDR2 from the germline V gene are KGHSH and LQKENI. V was pared by 1 base and J by 4 bases, with 9 bases of the junction left unmatched. CDR3 coding DNA: TGTGCCAGCTCACCACTCTGGGAGGGGGCAGGCTATGGCTACACCTTC. This translates into CASSPLWEGAGYGYTF.

This clone was counted a single time. The chain joins TRBV5-6 to TRBJ1-6, with TRBD1 matching 7 bases. The V segment lost 4 bases and the J segment 10 bases; nucleotides outside the gene matches: 8. The CDR3 totals 14 residues. Looked up from germline, CDR1 is SGHDT and CDR2 is YYEEEE. The CDR3 loop is CASSRQGWGSPLHF. For the CDR3, the DNA is TGTGCCAGCAGCCGACAGGGTTGGGGCTCACCCCTCCACTTT. Combining the CDR3 with reference TRBV5-6 and TRBJ1-6 gives the whole variable domain DAGVTQSPTHLIKTRGQQVTLRCSPKSGHDTVSWYQQALGQGPQFIFQYYEEEERQRGNFPDRFSGHQFPNYSSELNVNALLLGDSALYLCASSRQGWGSPLHFGNGTRLTVT.

The rearrangement links TRBV12-3 or TRBV12-4 to TRBJ1-1, with D unclear. The CDR3 spans 13 residues. Trimming took off 6 bases at V and 1 base at J, with 9 bases between the two ends. CDR3 in amino acids: CASRSPGNTEAFF. The CDR3, as DNA: TGTGCCAGCAGATCACCCGGGAACACTGAAGCTTTCTTT.

This clone has just a few counts. The CDR3 reads CASSPHSASRSTDTQYF. CDR3 nucleotide sequence: TGTGCCAGCAGCCCCCATAGCGCGAGTCGTAGCACAGATACGCAGTATTTT. J is TRBJ2-3 and V is TRBV9, with D possibly matching TRBD2 (5 bases). The CDR3 covers 17 residues. The V gene lost 4 bases and the J gene lost 0 bases, with 18 bases spanning the gap. CDR1 and CDR2 from the germline V gene are SGDLS and YYNGEE.

Only a few counts were recorded for this clone. The CDR3 is CASRVDRGPSYEQYF. As DNA, the CDR3 is TGCGCCAGCAGGGTTGACAGGGGGCCTTCCTACGAGCAGTACTTC. The rearrangement uses TRBV5-1 and TRBJ2-7; 10 bases match TRBD1. Trimming removed 5 bases from V and 1 base from J; junction bases left unmatched: 6. The CDR3 extends over 15 amino acids. Looked up from germline, CDR1 is SGHRS and CDR2 is YFSETQ.

This clone was counted a single time. The chain couples TRBV20-1 to TRBJ2-3, with D perhaps matching TRBD2 (6 bases). Trimming removed 4 bases at V and 6 bases at J, with 8 bases between. The CDR3 has 11 residues. CDR1 and CDR2 (germline): DFQATT, SNEGSKA (reference sequence). Here the CDR3 reads CSATAGDTQYF. CDR3 coding DNA: TGCAGTGCTACAGCGGGTGATACGCAGTATTTT.

This clone was counted only a few times. This chain links TRBV7-2 with TRBJ1-3; TRBD1 matches 7 bases. CDR1 and CDR2 from the germline V gene are SGHTA and FQGNSA. J gave up 7 bases and V 4 bases, and 4 bases lay outside the gene matches. The CDR3 is made up of 13 amino acids. The CDR3 here is CASSSRTGNTIYF. The CDR3, as DNA: TGTGCCAGCAGCTCTAGGACAGGCAACACCATATATTTT.

The chain is built from TRBV5-1 and TRBJ2-3, with TRBD1 as a possible D gene (7 bases). V lost 3 bases to trimming and J lost 2 bases, with 16 bases between them. There are 16 residues in the CDR3. Germline CDR1 is SGHRS and CDR2 is YFSETQ. This chain's CDR3 is CASSWGDSRVTDTQYF. The CDR3 nucleotides are TGCGCCAGCAGCTGGGGGGACAGCAGAGTCACAGATACGCAGTATTTT.

This chain uses TRBV7-8 with TRBJ1-1; no reliable D call. CDR3 length equals 13 residues. Germline assignment: CDR1 SGHVS and CDR2 FQNEAQ. V was shortened by 5 bases and J by 3 bases, with 10 bases between the two germline ends. The CDR3 here is CASSLQSYTEAFF. The CDR3 bases are TGTGCCAGCAGCCTCCAGTCGTACACTGAAGCTTTCTTT.

This clone was found a few times. The chain combines TRBV4-2 with TRBJ2-5, with 11 bases fitting TRBD2. V dropped 0 bases and J dropped 4; count of bases not matched to a gene: 13. This CDR3 spans 19 amino acids. Germline values: CDR1 LGHNA, CDR2 YNFKEQ. CDR3 DNA: TGTGCCAGCAGCCAAGAGAGTAGCGGGGGGGCATGGCTCCGAGAGACCCAGTACTTC. Protein product: CASSQESSGGAWLRETQYF.

The chain has TRBV11-3 and TRBJ1-1; the D gene is possibly TRBD1 (5 bases). The V end lost 5 bases, the J end lost 3 bases, and 16 bases lay between the germline ends. CDR1 SGHNT and CDR2 YENEEA come from the germline V gene. This CDR3 is built from 15 residues. The CDR3 here is CASSHRGGDHTEAFF. The CDR3 coding sequence is TGTGCCAGCAGCCATCGTGGAGGGGACCACACTGAAGCTTTCTTT.

The chain combines TRBV3-1 (or the pseudogene TRBV3-2) with TRBJ1-2; D unclear. The CDR3 contains 15 residues. CDR1 and CDR2 from the germline V gene are LGHDT and YNNKEL (reference sequence). Trimming cost V 0 bases and J 4 bases, with 12 bases left between them. The CDR3 is CASSQDPTAPYGYTF. In DNA, the CDR3 is TGTGCCAGCAGCCAAGATCCAACAGCCCCCTATGGCTACACCTTC.